The entry below gives a single TCR beta chain sequence along with its context. Its antigen is unidentified. The PCR made use of 60 Vbeta and 13 Jbeta primers. TCRdb keeps only in-frame clones here, not all; method: immunoSEQ multiplex PCR. Among some 130,000 clones listed, approximately 70% were seen once. The data stem from a study of cytomegalovirus exposure and HLA in healthy donors. Notes on the study in general: Relative to the approximately 670-donor mean, N-insertions were reportedly fewer in an Asian-associated ancestry cluster in a later analysis. According to an earlier analysis, most TCR beta V segments yielded productive rearrangements about 90% or about 30% of the time.

Material for sequencing was PBMCs. The sequence derives from a woman aged 60-75 years in good health and CMV-seropositive.

CDR3 coding DNA: TGTGCCTGGAGTCCACGGACAGGGGGGATCTCTGGGGCCAACGTCCTGACTTTC. Protein product: CAWSPRTGGISGANVLTF. The V gene is TRBV30, the J gene TRBJ2-6; TRBD1 agrees at 10 bases. Unmatched junction bases numbered 7, after V lost 2 bases and J lost 0 bases. CDR3 length: 18 residues. Per germline, CDR1 GTSNPN and CDR2 SVGIG (reference sequence).